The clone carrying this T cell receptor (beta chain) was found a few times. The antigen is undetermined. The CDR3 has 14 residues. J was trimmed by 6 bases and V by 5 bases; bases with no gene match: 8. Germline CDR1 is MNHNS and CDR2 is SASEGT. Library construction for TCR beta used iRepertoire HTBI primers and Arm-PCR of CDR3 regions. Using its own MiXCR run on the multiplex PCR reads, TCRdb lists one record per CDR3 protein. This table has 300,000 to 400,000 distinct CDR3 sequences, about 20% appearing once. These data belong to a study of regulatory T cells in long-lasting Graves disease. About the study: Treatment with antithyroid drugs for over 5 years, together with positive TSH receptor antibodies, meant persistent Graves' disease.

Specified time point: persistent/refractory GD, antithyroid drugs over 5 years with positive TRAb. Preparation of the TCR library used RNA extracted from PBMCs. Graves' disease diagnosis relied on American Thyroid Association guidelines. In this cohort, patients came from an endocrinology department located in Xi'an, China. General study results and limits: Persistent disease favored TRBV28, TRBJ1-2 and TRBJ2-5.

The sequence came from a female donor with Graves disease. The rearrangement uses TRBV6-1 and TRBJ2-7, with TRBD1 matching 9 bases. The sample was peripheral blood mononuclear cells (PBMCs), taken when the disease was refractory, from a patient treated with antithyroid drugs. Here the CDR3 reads CASSLRQGGIEQYF. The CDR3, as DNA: TGTGCCAGCAGTCTCCGACAGGGGGGTATCGAGCAGTACTTC.